Listed below are T cell receptor beta chains from one sample, sequenced in a study of cytomegalovirus exposure and HLA in healthy donors. Only in-frame clones appear in the TCRdb table, and some are missing; sequencing was by immunoSEQ multiplex PCR. Of roughly 100,000 clones listed, around 77% were seen once; the top ten hold around a tenth. Sequencing used PBMCs. These receptors came from a male donor in good health and CMV-seropositive. Each CDR3 is given with its conserved first and last residue. A D gene is named only where the DNA matches it firmly. Clone sizes are given selectively: once, few, many, or a class where the clone is expanded.

D gene	J gene	V gene	clone size	CDR3 protein	CDR3 DNA
.	TRBJ2-7	TRBV29-1	once	CSVESGVDYEQYF	TGCAGCGTTGAGTCGGGAGTGGACTACGAGCAGTACTTC
.	TRBJ2-1	TRBV9	once	CASSLIGGDYNEQFF	TGTGCCAGCAGCCTGATCGGGGGAGACTACAATGAGCAGTTCTTC
.	TRBJ1-1	TRBV7-9	.	CASRTYTVDEAFF	TGTGCCAGCAGAACCTATACAGTCGATGAAGCTTTCTTT
TRBD1	TRBJ1-5	TRBV5-1	.	CASSSGQGFDQPQHF	TGCGCCAGCAGCTCCGGACAGGGCTTTGATCAGCCCCAGCATTTT
TRBD2	TRBJ2-1	TRBV27	.	CASRRGLVFEQFF	TGTGCCAGCAGGCGTGGACTAGTTTTTGAGCAGTTCTTC
.	TRBJ2-2	TRBV18	few	CASSPQSGELFF	TGTGCCAGCTCACCTCAATCCGGGGAGCTGTTTTTT
TRBD2	TRBJ2-7	TRBV7-9	.	CSSTTPGGVHEQYF	TGTTCCAGCACCACCCCGGGGGGTGTGCACGAGCAGTACTTC
TRBD2	TRBJ2-7	TRBV11-2	.	CASSASGGAARGYEQYF	TGTGCCAGCAGCGCTAGCGGCGGGGCGGCAAGGGGCTACGAGCAGTACTTC
.	TRBJ1-2	TRBV7-6	few	CASSLRDTDNYGYTF	TGTGCCAGCAGCCTCCGGGACACGGATAACTATGGCTACACCTTC
TRBD1	TRBJ2-1	TRBV5-4	.	CASSSGTGGVRNEQFF	TGTGCCAGCAGCTCCGGGACAGGGGGAGTACGCAATGAGCAGTTCTTC
.	TRBJ1-2	TRBV5-1	.	CASSLVGAWGYTF	TGCGCCAGCAGCTTGGTTGGGGCTTGGGGCTACACCTTC
TRBD1	TRBJ2-7	TRBV28	.	CASIRDRGSNEQYF	TGTGCCAGCATTAGGGACAGGGGCAGCAACGAGCAGTACTTC
TRBD2	TRBJ2-7	TRBV11-3	.	CASSFASGAYEQYF	TGTGCCAGCAGCTTCGCTAGCGGGGCCTACGAGCAGTACTTC
.	TRBJ1-5	TRBV7-9	.	CASSLGTEYSNQPQHF	TGTGCCAGCAGCTTAGGGACAGAATATAGCAATCAGCCCCAGCATTTT
TRBD1	TRBJ1-5	TRBV2	.	CASSGDRGHQPQHF	TGTGCCAGCAGCGGGGACAGGGGCCATCAGCCCCAGCATTTT
TRBD2	TRBJ2-2	TRBV7-2	.	CASSLGAGAETGELFF	TGTGCCAGCAGCTTAGGAGCGGGAGCGGAAACCGGGGAGCTGTTTTTT
TRBD1	TRBJ2-2	TRBV25-1	.	CASSESTGAVTGELFF	TGTGCCAGCAGTGAATCAACAGGGGCCGTCACCGGGGAGCTGTTTTTT
.	TRBJ2-1	TRBV7-2	once	CASSPRGAPYEQFF	TGTGCCAGCAGCCCCCGGGGGGCCCCCTATGAGCAGTTCTTC
TRBD1	TRBJ1-1	TRBV25-1	.	CASVVTGGRGSTEAFF	TGTGCCAGCGTCGTTACCGGTGGCAGGGGGAGCACTGAAGCTTTCTTT
TRBD1	TRBJ2-1	TRBV5-4	.	CASSDNRGFYNEQFF	TGTGCCAGCAGCGACAACAGGGGTTTCTACAATGAGCAGTTCTTC
TRBD2	TRBJ2-7	TRBV7-6	.	CASSLGGSVYEQYF	TGTGCCAGCAGCTTAGGCGGGAGCGTCTACGAGCAGTACTTC
TRBD2	TRBJ2-3	TRBV7-9	.	CASSSYSGRVTDTQYF	TGTGCCAGCAGCTCCTATAGCGGGAGGGTCACAGATACGCAGTATTTT
.	TRBJ1-2	TRBV4-3	.	CASSLRGNGYTF	TGCGCCAGCAGCTTAAGGGGGAACGGCTACACCTTC
TRBD1	TRBJ1-2	TRBV5-1	.	CASSLGQGADYTF	TGCGCCAGCAGCTTGGGGCAGGGGGCGGACTACACCTTC
TRBD1	TRBJ1-2	TRBV5-6	.	CASSFVPGQGNGYTF	TGTGCCAGCAGCTTCGTCCCGGGACAGGGGAATGGCTACACCTTC
TRBD1	TRBJ2-7	TRBV11-2	.	CASSPWDRGSYEQYF	TGTGCCAGCAGCCCTTGGGACAGGGGGTCCTACGAGCAGTACTTC
TRBD1	TRBJ1-6	TRBV25-1	.	CASRRGQSPLHF	TGTGCCAGCAGGAGGGGACAGTCACCCCTCCACTTT
.	TRBJ2-1	TRBV5-4	.	CASNSRGTYNEQFF	TGTGCCAGCAACTCCAGGGGTACCTACAATGAGCAGTTCTTC
.	TRBJ2-7	TRBV27	.	CASSLKSITPYEQYF	TGTGCCAGCAGTTTAAAATCAATAACTCCCTACGAGCAGTACTTC
TRBD1	TRBJ2-6	TRBV6-1	once	CASSEGQGASGANVLTF	TGTGCCAGCAGTGAAGGGCAGGGGGCGTCTGGGGCCAACGTCCTGACTTTC
TRBD2	TRBJ2-1	TRBV10-3	.	CAISVNSGNYNEQFF	TGTGCCATCAGTGTAAATAGCGGGAACTACAATGAGCAGTTCTTC
TRBD2	TRBJ2-7	TRBV7-2	few	CASSLVLAGAQEQYF	TGTGCCAGCAGCTTAGTTCTGGCGGGAGCTCAGGAGCAGTACTTC
TRBD2	TRBJ2-3	TRBV4-3	medium-sized	CASSQELAGGPSTDTQYF	TGCGCCAGCAGCCAAGAACTAGCGGGAGGGCCGAGCACAGATACGCAGTATTTT
.	TRBJ2-1	TRBV5-4	.	CASSLVEGRPQQFF	TGTGCCAGCAGCTTGGTTGAGGGTCGCCCACAACAGTTCTTC
TRBD2	TRBJ2-7	TRBV7-6	.	CASSLESGGTYEQYF	TGTGCCAGCAGCTTAGAGTCGGGAGGAACCTACGAGCAGTACTTC
TRBD2	TRBJ2-7	TRBV5-1	few	CASSSRTSDYEQYF	TGCGCCAGCAGCTCCCGGACTAGCGACTACGAGCAGTACTTC
TRBD1	TRBJ2-2	TRBV19	.	CASSIRTGGYTGELFF	TGTGCCAGTAGTATTAGGACAGGGGGCTATACCGGGGAGCTGTTTTTT
.	TRBJ2-1	TRBV7-3	.	CASGAGPNNEQFF	TGTGCCAGCGGAGCGGGCCCCAACAATGAGCAGTTCTTC
.	TRBJ2-3	TRBV19	.	CASSIDRGTSSTDTQYF	TGTGCCAGTAGTATAGATCGAGGGACTTCTAGCACAGATACGCAGTATTTT
TRBD1	TRBJ1-5	TRBV18	.	CASSPETGSGGDQPQHF	TGTGCCAGCTCACCAGAGACAGGGAGTGGAGGGGATCAGCCCCAGCATTTT